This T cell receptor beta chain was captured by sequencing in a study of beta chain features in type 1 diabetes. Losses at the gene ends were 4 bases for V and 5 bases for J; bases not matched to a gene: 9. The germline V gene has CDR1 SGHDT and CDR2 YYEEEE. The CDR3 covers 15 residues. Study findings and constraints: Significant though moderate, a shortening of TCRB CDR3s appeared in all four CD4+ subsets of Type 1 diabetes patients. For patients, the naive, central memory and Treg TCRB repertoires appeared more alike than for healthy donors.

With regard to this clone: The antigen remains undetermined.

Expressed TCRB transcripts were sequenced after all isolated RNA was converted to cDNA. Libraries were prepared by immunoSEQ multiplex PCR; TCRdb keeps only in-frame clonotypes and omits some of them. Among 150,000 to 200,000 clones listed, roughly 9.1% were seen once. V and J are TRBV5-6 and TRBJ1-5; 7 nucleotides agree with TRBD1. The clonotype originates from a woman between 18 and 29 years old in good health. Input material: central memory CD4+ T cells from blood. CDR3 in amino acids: CASSQGDREDQPQHF. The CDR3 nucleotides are TGTGCCAGCAGCCAAGGCGACAGGGAGGATCAGCCCCAGCATTTT.